The present entry profiles one T cell receptor beta chain with its context. Antigen: not known. These data belong to a study of blood T cells in healthy people across ages. Between the trimmed V and J ends, which lost 0 bases and 11 bases, there was a span of 22 bases. Germline assignment: CDR1 MGHRA and CDR2 YSYEKL. This CDR3 spans 16 amino acids. The use of a sample-barcoded 5' primer and a J-beta primer mix characterized a second PCR of about 6 to 12 cycles. Every sample produced at least 2.5 million CDR3-containing paired-end reads. From the 5' RACE reads, TCRdb called clonotypes with MiXCR, one entry per CDR3 protein. This table has around 1,000,000 distinct CDR3 sequences, approximately 38% appearing once. Points from the study as a whole: A conclusive naive versus antigen-experienced comparison was prevented by the unsorted PBMCs.

This chain connects TRBV4-1 to TRBJ2-5; tentatively, D is TRBD1 (5 bases). Sequencing input: blood. The clonotype originates from a man aged 18 to 30 in good health. Written as DNA, the CDR3 is TGCGCCAGCAGCCAAGAGAGTGGGTCTCAGGGCCATGAGCAGTACTTC. It is translated as CASSQESGSQGHEQYF.